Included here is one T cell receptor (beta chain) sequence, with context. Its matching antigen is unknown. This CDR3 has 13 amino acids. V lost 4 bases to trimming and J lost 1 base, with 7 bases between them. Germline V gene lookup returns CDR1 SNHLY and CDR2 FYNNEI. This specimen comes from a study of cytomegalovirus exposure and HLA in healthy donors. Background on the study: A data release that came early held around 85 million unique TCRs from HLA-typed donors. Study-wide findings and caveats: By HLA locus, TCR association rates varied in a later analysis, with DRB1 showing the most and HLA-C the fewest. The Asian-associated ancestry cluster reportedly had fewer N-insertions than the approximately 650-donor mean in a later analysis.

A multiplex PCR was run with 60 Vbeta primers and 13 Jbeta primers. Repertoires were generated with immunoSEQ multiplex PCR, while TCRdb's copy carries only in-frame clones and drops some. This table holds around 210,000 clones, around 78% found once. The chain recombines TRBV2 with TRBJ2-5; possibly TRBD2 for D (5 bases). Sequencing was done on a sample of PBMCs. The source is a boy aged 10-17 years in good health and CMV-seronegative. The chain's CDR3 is CASSGLFQETQYF. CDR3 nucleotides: TGTGCCAGCAGTGGACTATTCCAAGAGACCCAGTACTTC.